The clone carrying this TCR beta chain was seen a few times. Antigen: not known. This entry belongs to a study of T cell repertoires in cytomegalovirus infection. In the study overall: It was recently identified HLA-C-restricted and well-studied HLA-B-restricted CMV epitopes that the study used. In public TCR beta signatures, there were indications of both CMV infection and matching HLA type.

Via MiXCR, TCRdb re-called the reads, giving one row per CDR3 protein. Altogether 450,000 to 600,000 distinct CDR3 sequences are present, 33% being singletons, with the ten largest covering roughly 15%. Study results and limitations: People with CMV and the relevant HLA were identified by cumulative public TCR beta family frequency. Ex vivo, HLA-C-restricted CMV-specific TCR beta clonotypes prevailed over the rest of the response.

CDR1 is SGHAT, CDR2 FQNNGV, per germline. This CDR3 region has 16 residues. V dropped 0 bases and J dropped 5; count of bases not matched to a gene: 3. V usage is TRBV11-2 and J usage is TRBJ2-2; 10 positions match TRBD2. This sequence originates from a human donor in good health (CMV status not recorded). Some clones in this sample may be carry-over from other donors' samples. Sample: cultured PBMCs, taken from culture after CMV antigen stimulation. The CDR3 nucleotides are TGTGCCAGCAGCTTAGACGGACTAGCGGCGACCGGGGAGCTGTTTTTT. This encodes CASSLDGLAATGELFF.